The entry that follows covers one TCR beta chain sequence. No antigen is known for it. The source of the sample is a study of Ad26.COV2.S vaccination and SARS-CoV-2 variants. Study findings and constraints: Substantial response breadth was reportedly seen for spike-specific CD8+ and CD4+ T cells after vaccination. Researchers cautioned that TCR breadth and depth analyses may have underestimated total T cell responses. Ad26.COV2.S recipients had broader spike-specific TCRs (P = 0.0014).

Libraries were prepared by immunoSEQ multiplex PCR; TCRdb keeps only in-frame clonotypes and omits some of them. The sample consists of about 350,000 clones, approximately 90% of them appearing once. Treatment defined: some 20 received Ad26.COV2.S at low or high dose, single or two shots; several received placebo; per-sample allocation not given. At day 63 after the first vaccine or placebo injection, samples were drawn. Boston provided a donor who was an adult aged 18-55 years. Per the germline V gene, CDR1 is SGHAT and CDR2 is FQNNGV. The germline V and J ends were trimmed by 9 bases and 2 bases, with 8 bases remaining between them. This CDR3 has 11 residues.

The chain combines TRBV11-2 with TRBJ2-7, with unresolved D. The sample consisted of peripheral blood, taken in a trial of Ad26.COV2.S vaccine versus placebo. This TCR came from a person aged 18 to 59 who received the Ad26.COV2.S COVID-19 vaccine or a placebo. CDR3 nucleotide sequence: TGTGCCAGTAAAGAAGCCTACGAGCAGTACTTC. It encodes CASKEAYEQYF.